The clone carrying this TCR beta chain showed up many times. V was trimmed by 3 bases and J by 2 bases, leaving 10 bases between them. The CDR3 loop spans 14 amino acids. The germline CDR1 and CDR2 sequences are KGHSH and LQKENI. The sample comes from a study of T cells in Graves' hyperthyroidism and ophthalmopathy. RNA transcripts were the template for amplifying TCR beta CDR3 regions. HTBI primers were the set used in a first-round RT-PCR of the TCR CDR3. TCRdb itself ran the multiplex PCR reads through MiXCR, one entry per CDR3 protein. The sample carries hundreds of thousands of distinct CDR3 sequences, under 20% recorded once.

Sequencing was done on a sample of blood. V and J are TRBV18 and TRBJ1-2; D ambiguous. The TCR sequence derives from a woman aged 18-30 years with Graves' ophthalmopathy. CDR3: CASSPDQGNYGYTF. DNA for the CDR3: TGTGCCAGCTCACCCGATCAAGGCAACTATGGCTACACCTTC.